This T cell receptor (beta chain) emerged from a study of sequential checkpoint blockade in melanoma. In the study overall: DNA from around 87 pretreatment tumor samples underwent TCRβ immunosequencing.

This clone is deemed medium-sized. Stated treatment: randomized to nivolumab then ipilimumab (arm A) or the reverse (arm B). The protocol was immunoSEQ multiplex PCR, while the TCRdb copy is restricted to in-frame clones and leaves out a portion. The sample consists of around 4,800 clones, around 40% of them appearing once. V was pared by 8 bases and J by 2 bases, with 10 bases of the junction left unmatched. The germline V gene has CDR1 MNHGY and CDR2 SAAAGT. The CDR3 consists of 15 residues. The sequence was collected from a human donor with melanoma. The genes are TRBV6-8 and TRBJ1-2, with TRBD1 matching over 8 bases. The material sequenced was tumor tissue (inferred from file names), taken from a patient given nivolumab and ipilimumab in sequence. CDR3 DNA sequence: TGTGCCAGCGAGTACCGGGACAGGAAGAACTATGGCTACACCTTC. Translating it yields CASEYRDRKNYGYTF.